These T cell receptor beta chains were read from a single sample in a study of blood T cell repertoires in COVID-19. Using immunoSEQ multiplex PCR, the repertoire was profiled, and TCRdb retains in-frame clones only, with some absent. This table has fewer than 60,000 clones, over 75% appearing once. Sample: peripheral blood. The receptor source for this set is a man between 65 and 85 years old with active COVID-19. Each CDR3 is given with its conserved first and last residue. Fields, in order: V gene, D gene, J gene, clone size, CDR3 protein, CDR3 DNA. D genes are given only for firm matches. Some rows mark clone size as missing; the rest say once, few, many or name a class of expanded clone.

TRBV24-1,TRBD1,TRBJ2-7,.,CATSDERGPSYEQYF,TGTGCCACCAGTGATGAAAGGGGGCCATCCTACGAGCAGTACTTC
TRBV5-6,TRBD1,TRBJ1-5,.,CASSGTGIGNQPQHF,TGTGCCAGCAGCGGGACAGGGATCGGCAATCAGCCCCAGCATTTT
TRBV28,TRBD2,TRBJ2-5,.,CASSFTSGGRGQETQYF,TGTGCCAGCAGTTTTACTAGCGGGGGGCGAGGACAAGAGACCCAGTACTTC
TRBV9,.,TRBJ2-7,.,CASSVVAGNPPTEQYF,TGTGCCAGCAGCGTAGTTGCGGGAAACCCCCCAACCGAGCAGTACTTC
TRBV7-9,.,TRBJ2-5,.,CASSLDGKETQYF,TGTGCCAGCAGCTTAGACGGTAAAGAGACCCAGTACTTC
TRBV5-1,.,TRBJ1-1,.,CASSPFGTPDGEAFF,TGCGCCAGCAGCCCGTTCGGGACACCCGACGGTGAAGCTTTCTTT
TRBV4-3,.,TRBJ1-6,.,CASSQDHLAGSPLHF,TGCGCCAGCAGCCAAGATCACCTGGCGGGGTCACCCCTCCACTTT
TRBV25-1,.,TRBJ1-1,.,CASSRRGLGNTEAFF,TGTGCCAGCAGTAGGAGGGGTTTAGGGAACACTGAAGCTTTCTTT
TRBV3-1/TRBV3-2,TRBD1,TRBJ2-7,.,CASSQGQGFFYEQYF,TGTGCCAGCAGCCAAGGACAGGGCTTTTTTTACGAGCAGTACTTC
TRBV7-3,.,TRBJ2-2,.,CASSLSLTGELFF,TGTGCCAGCAGCTTAAGTCTCACCGGGGAGCTGTTTTTT
TRBV6-2/TRBV6-3,.,TRBJ1-1,.,CASSGSPNTEAFF,TGTGCCAGCAGCGGCTCACCGAACACTGAAGCTTTCTTT
TRBV24-1,TRBD2,TRBJ2-3,.,CATSDPTSGALGDTQYF,TGTGCCACCAGTGATCCCACTAGCGGGGCCCTTGGAGATACGCAGTATTTT
TRBV19,.,TRBJ2-3,.,CASSEAAFTDTQYF,TGTGCCAGTAGTGAGGCGGCATTCACAGATACGCAGTATTTT
TRBV21-1,.,TRBJ2-5,.,CASSKGLAEEKETQYF,TGTGCCAGCAGCAAGGGACTAGCGGAAGAAAAAGAGACCCAGTACTTC
TRBV7-9,TRBD1,TRBJ2-2,.,CASSSILGQKNTGELFF,TGTGCCAGCAGCTCAATACTGGGACAGAAGAACACCGGGGAGCTGTTTTTT
TRBV10-3,TRBD1,TRBJ1-1,.,CAIRPGQGQVAEAFF,TGTGCCATCAGACCGGGACAGGGTCAGGTAGCTGAAGCTTTCTTT
TRBV24-1,TRBD2,TRBJ2-3,once,CATGHSSGAADTQYF,TGTGCCACCGGGCACTCTAGCGGGGCGGCAGATACGCAGTATTTT
TRBV18,.,TRBJ1-6,once,CASSPVTGDRNSPLHF,TGTGCCAGCTCACCAGTGACGGGGGACCGCAATTCACCCCTCCACTTT
TRBV27,.,TRBJ1-5,.,CASSPGYSNQPQHF,TGTGCCAGCAGTCCAGGTTATAGCAATCAGCCCCAGCATTTT
TRBV13,.,TRBJ2-4,.,CASSHGLAKNIQYF,TGTGCCAGCAGCCACGGACTAGCCAAAAACATTCAGTACTTC
TRBV7-6,.,TRBJ2-3,.,CASSLNSRVLTDTQYF,TGTGCCAGCAGCTTAAACTCCAGGGTGCTCACAGATACGCAGTATTTT
TRBV9,.,TRBJ2-1,.,CASSVLSTNRSPYNEQFF,TGTGCCAGCAGCGTACTTAGCACTAACCGCAGTCCCTACAATGAGCAGTTCTTC
TRBV4-3,.,TRBJ2-2,.,CASSQGGIGTGELFF,TGCGCCAGCAGCCAAGGGGGCATAGGTACCGGGGAGCTGTTTTTT
TRBV2,TRBD1,TRBJ2-1,.,CASGSQGAAYNEQFF,TGTGCCAGCGGGTCTCAGGGGGCCGCTTACAATGAGCAGTTCTTC
TRBV2,.,TRBJ1-2,.,CASDSGINYGYTF,TGTGCCAGCGATTCAGGAATTAACTATGGCTACACCTTC
TRBV5-6,TRBD1,TRBJ1-5,.,CASSLGTGIDNQPQHF,TGTGCCAGCAGCTTGGGGACAGGCATAGACAATCAGCCCCAGCATTTT
TRBV4-3,TRBD1,TRBJ2-3,.,CASSLGQGAADTQYF,TGCGCCAGCAGCTTGGGACAGGGGGCAGCAGATACGCAGTATTTT
TRBV6-5,TRBD1,TRBJ1-1,.,CASSSFPDRANTEAFF,TGTGCCAGCAGTTCCTTTCCCGACAGGGCGAACACTGAAGCTTTCTTT
TRBV24-1,.,TRBJ1-3,.,CATSDHRSSGNTIYF,TGTGCCACCAGTGACCACAGGAGTTCTGGAAACACCATATATTTT
TRBV4-3,TRBD2,TRBJ2-3,few,CASSQDTSGDRTDTQYF,TGCGCCAGCAGCCAAGATACTAGCGGGGATCGCACAGATACGCAGTATTTT
TRBV7-9,TRBD1,TRBJ1-2,.,CASSSTGQGPSYGYTF,TGTGCCAGCAGCTCAACGGGACAGGGCCCTTCCTATGGCTACACCTTC
TRBV9,.,TRBJ1-1,.,CASSALGVLNTEAFF,TGTGCCAGCAGCGCCCTAGGCGTTCTCAACACTGAAGCTTTCTTT
TRBV5-6,.,TRBJ1-6,.,CASSLAMGGRNSPLHF,TGTGCCAGCAGCTTGGCCATGGGGGGAAGGAATTCACCCCTCCACTTT
TRBV19,TRBD1,TRBJ2-7,.,CASSTRQGALEQYF,TGTGCCAGTAGTACCCGCCAGGGGGCGCTCGAGCAGTACTTC
TRBV7-6,.,TRBJ1-3,.,CASSPTGISGNTIYF,TGTGCCAGCAGCCCCACAGGGATCTCTGGAAACACCATATATTTT
TRBV6-5,TRBD1,TRBJ1-5,.,CASSKGQGAGQPQHF,TGTGCCAGCAGTAAGGGACAGGGGGCAGGTCAGCCCCAGCATTTT
TRBV18,.,TRBJ2-5,.,CASSPYTGGQETQYF,TGTGCCAGCTCACCATATACCGGGGGCCAAGAGACCCAGTACTTC
TRBV2,TRBD1,TRBJ2-1,.,CASNLQGPQFF,TGTGCCAGCAATTTACAGGGGCCTCAGTTCTTC
TRBV12-3/TRBV12-4,.,TRBJ1-5,.,CASSQGSPAGHF,TGTGCCAGCAGTCAGGGTTCCCCAGCCGGGCATTTT
TRBV11-2,TRBD1,TRBJ2-5,.,CASSFRTGELQYF,TGTGCCAGCAGCTTCCGGACAGGGGAACTCCAGTACTTC
TRBV3-1/TRBV3-2,.,TRBJ2-1,.,CASSQSYEQFF,TGTGCCAGCAGCCAGTCCTATGAGCAGTTCTTC
TRBV6-2/TRBV6-3,TRBD1,TRBJ1-1,.,CASSYSIPQGARTEAFF,TGTGCCAGCAGTTACTCGATTCCGCAGGGGGCGCGTACTGAAGCTTTCTTT
TRBV6-5,.,TRBJ1-1,.,CASSPEQGTTEAFF,TGTGCCAGCAGCCCAGAACAGGGCACCACTGAAGCTTTCTTT
TRBV3-1/TRBV3-2,.,TRBJ2-1,.,CASSQSCYNEQFF,TGTGCCAGCAGCCAAAGCTGCTACAATGAGCAGTTCTTC
TRBV10-3,.,TRBJ1-4,once,CAISDPAEGGEKLFF,TGTGCCATCAGTGACCCCGCGGAGGGTGGGGAAAAACTGTTTTTT
TRBV2,.,TRBJ1-1,.,CASRYEGMNTEAFF,TGTGCCAGCAGATATGAGGGAATGAACACTGAAGCTTTCTTT
TRBV30,TRBD2,TRBJ2-5,.,CAWSVGLAGGVGETQYF,TGTGCCTGGAGTGTAGGGTTAGCGGGGGGGGTAGGAGAGACCCAGTACTTC
TRBV28,.,TRBJ2-2,.,CASSLAGSPGDTGELFF,TGTGCCAGCAGTTTAGCCGGGTCACCGGGGGACACCGGGGAGCTGTTTTTT